The 8 T cell receptor beta chains given below trace back to one sample, sequenced in a study of CD8 T cells in ankylosing spondylitis. Study-level points and caveats: Ankylosing spondylitis blood appeared to be characterized by a TCR beta motif of several highly homologous variants.

TCRdb reprocessed the 5' RACE reads with MiXCR, giving one entry per CDR3 protein. Here the sample spans over 700,000 distinct CDR3 sequences, around 17% being singletons. Antigen specificity for these receptors is unknown. The sequencing sample was made of blood, either unsorted or a sorted T cell fraction (not recorded which). These receptors were obtained from a male donor with ankylosing spondylitis.

This clonotype was recorded a few times. The gene calls are TRBV5-1 and TRBJ2-5, with 9 bases identical to TRBD1. CDR3 size: 16 residues. Trimming took 2 bases from V and 3 from J; bases not matched to a gene: 8. Germline V gene data show CDR1 as SGHRS and CDR2 as YFSETQ. The CDR3 protein is CASSFLPGQGKETQYF. The CDR3 region has the DNA TGCGCCAGCAGCTTTTTACCGGGACAGGGAAAAGAGACCCAGTACTTC.

This clonotype was counted at least ten times. The gene calls are TRBV5-1 and TRBJ2-5, with TRBD1 matching 9 bases. Germline V gene sequence: CDR1 SGHRS, CDR2 YFSETQ. J gave up 1 base and V 4 bases, and 5 bases lay outside the gene matches. The length of the CDR3 is 15 residues. The CDR3 spells CASSLTGGSQETQYF. The CDR3 nucleotides are TGCGCCAGCAGCCTGACAGGGGGAAGCCAAGAGACCCAGTACTTC.

V and J are TRBV20-1 and TRBJ1-5; 8 bases are shared with TRBD1. Germline V gene data show CDR1 as DFQATT and CDR2 as SNEGSKA (reference sequence). CDR3 length: 13 residues. With 2 bases clipped from V and 7 bases from J, the junction kept 4 bases outside the gene matches. This chain's CDR3 is CSARSGGGQPQHF. The CDR3 DNA sequence: TGCAGTGCTAGATCAGGGGGCGGACAGCCCCAGCATTTT.

The V gene is TRBV7-2, the J gene TRBJ2-7; 8 bases map to TRBD2. The CDR3 consists of 14 residues. Germline assignment: CDR1 SGHTA and CDR2 FQGNSA. The V gene end was trimmed by 1 base and the J gene end by 5 bases; junction bases not matched to a gene: 4. CDR3 loop: CASSLVGLGDEQYF. CDR3 bases: TGTGCCAGCAGCTTAGTGGGACTAGGGGACGAGCAGTACTTC.

This clonotype was detected ten times or more. The chain uses TRBV28 and TRBJ1-1; no firm D call. The CDR3 length is 12 residues. V gave up 4 bases and J gave up 11 bases, with 14 bases separating them. Germline assignment: CDR1 MDHEN and CDR2 SYDVKM. CDR3 loop: CASSSRLRWAFF. CDR3 sequence (DNA): TGTGCCAGCAGTTCTCGCCTTAGGTGGGCTTTCTTT. The full variable domain, with the rest looked up from reference TRBV28 and TRBJ1-1, is DVKVTQSSRYLVKRTGEKVFLECVQDMDHENMFWYRQDPGLGLRLIYFSYDVKMKEKGDIPEGYSVSREKKERFSLILESASTNQTSMYLCASSSRLRWAFFGQGTRLTVV.

The chain couples TRBV28 to TRBJ2-7, with 9 bases that match TRBD1. There are 16 residues in the CDR3. Germline assignment: CDR1 MDHEN and CDR2 SYDVKM. J gave up 6 bases and V 4 bases, and 13 bases lay outside the gene matches. CDR3 nucleotides: TGTGCCAGCAGTTCCCACGGGACAGGGATGAGGGGCGAGCAGTACTTC. It is translated as CASSSHGTGMRGEQYF.

The rearrangement uses TRBV4-3 and TRBJ2-7; D possibly corresponds to TRBD1 (6 bases). Germline V gene data show CDR1 as LGHNA and CDR2 as YSLEER. The CDR3 spans 15 residues. V was trimmed by 0 bases and J by 3 bases, leaving 12 bases between them. In DNA, the CDR3 is TGCGCCAGCAGCCAAGATAGGGACAACTACTACGAGCAGTACTTC. This sequence encodes CASSQDRDNYYEQYF.

The V and J genes are TRBV20-1 and TRBJ2-3; D possibly corresponds to TRBD2 (6 bases). Per the germline V gene, CDR1 is DFQATT and CDR2 is SNEGSKA (reference sequence). V lost 5 bases, J lost 6 bases, and 24 bases lay in between. CDR3 length: 16 amino acids. The CDR3 nucleotides are TGCAGTGCTGCCGGGGGTGGCGGATACGGGTGGGATACGCAGTATTTT. Encoded protein: CSAAGGGGYGWDTQYF.